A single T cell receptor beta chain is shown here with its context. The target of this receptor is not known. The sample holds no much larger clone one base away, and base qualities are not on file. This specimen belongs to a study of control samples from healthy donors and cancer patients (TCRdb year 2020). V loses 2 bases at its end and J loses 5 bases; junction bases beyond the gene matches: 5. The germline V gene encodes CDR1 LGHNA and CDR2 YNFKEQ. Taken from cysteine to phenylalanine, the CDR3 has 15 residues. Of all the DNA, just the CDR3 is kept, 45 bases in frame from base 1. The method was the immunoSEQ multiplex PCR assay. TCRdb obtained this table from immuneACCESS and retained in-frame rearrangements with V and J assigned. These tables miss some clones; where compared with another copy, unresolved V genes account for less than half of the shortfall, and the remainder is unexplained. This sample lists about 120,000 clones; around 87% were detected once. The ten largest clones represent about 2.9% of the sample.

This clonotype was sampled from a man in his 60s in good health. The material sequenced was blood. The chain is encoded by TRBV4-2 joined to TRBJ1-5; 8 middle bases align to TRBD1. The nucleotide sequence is TGTGCCAGCAGCCAAAACGACAGGGGCGATCAGCCCCAGCATTTT. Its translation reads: CASSQNDRGDQPQHF.